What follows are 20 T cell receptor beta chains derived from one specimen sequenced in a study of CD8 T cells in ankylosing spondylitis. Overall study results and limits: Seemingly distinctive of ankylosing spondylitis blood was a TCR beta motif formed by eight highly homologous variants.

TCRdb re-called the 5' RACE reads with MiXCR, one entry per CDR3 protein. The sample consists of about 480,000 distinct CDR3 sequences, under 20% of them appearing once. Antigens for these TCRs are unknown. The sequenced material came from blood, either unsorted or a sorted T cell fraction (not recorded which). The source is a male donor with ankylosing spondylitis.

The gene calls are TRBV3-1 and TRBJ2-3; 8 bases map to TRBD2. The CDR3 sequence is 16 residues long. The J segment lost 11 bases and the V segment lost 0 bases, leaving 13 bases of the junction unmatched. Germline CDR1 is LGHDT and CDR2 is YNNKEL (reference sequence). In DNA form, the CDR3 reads TGTGCCAGCAGCCAAGATTTCGGGGGGGATCTCGGAAAGCAGTATTTT. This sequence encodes CASSQDFGGDLGKQYF.

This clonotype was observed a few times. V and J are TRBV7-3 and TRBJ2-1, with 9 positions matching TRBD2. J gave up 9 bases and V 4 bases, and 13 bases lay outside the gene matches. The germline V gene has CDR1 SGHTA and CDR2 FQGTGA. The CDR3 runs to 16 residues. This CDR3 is CASSSTGREGPSEQFF. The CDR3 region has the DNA TGTGCCAGCAGCTCCACGGGGCGGGAGGGGCCCAGTGAGCAGTTCTTC.

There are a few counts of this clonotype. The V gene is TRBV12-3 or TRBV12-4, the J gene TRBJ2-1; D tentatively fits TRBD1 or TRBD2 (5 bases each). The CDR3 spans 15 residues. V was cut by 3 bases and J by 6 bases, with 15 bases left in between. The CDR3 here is CASSLRDVIPNEQFF. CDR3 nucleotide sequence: TGTGCCAGCAGTTTGAGGGACGTCATACCCAATGAGCAGTTCTTC.

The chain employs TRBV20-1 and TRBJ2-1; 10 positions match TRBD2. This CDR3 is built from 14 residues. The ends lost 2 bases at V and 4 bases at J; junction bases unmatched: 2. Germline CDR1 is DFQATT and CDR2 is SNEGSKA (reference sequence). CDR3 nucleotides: TGCAGTGCTAGATCTAGCGGGGGATACAATGAGCAGTTCTTC. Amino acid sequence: CSARSSGGYNEQFF.

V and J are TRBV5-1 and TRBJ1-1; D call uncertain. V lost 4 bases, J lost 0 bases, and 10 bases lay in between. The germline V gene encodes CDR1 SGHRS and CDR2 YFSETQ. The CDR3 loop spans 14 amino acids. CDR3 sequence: CASSRIGLNTEAFF. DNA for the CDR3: TGCGCCAGCAGCAGAATAGGGCTGAACACTGAAGCTTTCTTT.

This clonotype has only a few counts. The CDR3 reads CASSLRQPNTEAFF. DNA for the CDR3: TGTGCCAGCAGCCTCCGACAGCCGAACACTGAAGCTTTCTTT. The chain uses TRBV6-1 and TRBJ1-1; D perhaps matches TRBD1 (5 bases). Trimming removed 6 bases from V and 1 base from J, with 12 bases in between. Germline-derived CDR1 and CDR2 are MNHNS and SASEGT. This CDR3 is built from 14 residues.

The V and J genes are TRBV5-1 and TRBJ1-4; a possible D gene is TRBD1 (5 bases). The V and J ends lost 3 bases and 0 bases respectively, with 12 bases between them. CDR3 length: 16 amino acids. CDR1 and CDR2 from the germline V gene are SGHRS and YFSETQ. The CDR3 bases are TGCGCCAGCAGCTGGGGGTCGCCGACAACTAATGAAAAACTGTTTTTT. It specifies CASSWGSPTTNEKLFF.

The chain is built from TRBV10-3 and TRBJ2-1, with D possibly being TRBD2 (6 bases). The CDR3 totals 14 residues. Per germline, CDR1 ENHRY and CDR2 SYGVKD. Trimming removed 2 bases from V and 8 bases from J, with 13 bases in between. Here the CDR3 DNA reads TGTGCCATCAGTGAGCCCCAGACTAGTTATGAGCAGTTCTTC. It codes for CAISEPQTSYEQFF.

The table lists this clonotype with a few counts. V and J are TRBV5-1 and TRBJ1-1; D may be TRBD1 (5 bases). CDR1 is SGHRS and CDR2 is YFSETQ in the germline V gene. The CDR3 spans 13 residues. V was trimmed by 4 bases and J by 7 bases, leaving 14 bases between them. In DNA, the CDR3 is TGCGCCAGCAGCCAAATGGGGGGGAATGAAGCTTTCTTT. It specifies CASSQMGGNEAFF.

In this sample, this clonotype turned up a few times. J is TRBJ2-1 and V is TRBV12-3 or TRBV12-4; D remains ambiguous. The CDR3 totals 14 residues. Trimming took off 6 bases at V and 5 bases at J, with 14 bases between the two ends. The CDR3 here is CASSIVAVDNEQFF. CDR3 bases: TGTGCCAGCAGCATCGTCGCGGTGGACAATGAGCAGTTCTTC.

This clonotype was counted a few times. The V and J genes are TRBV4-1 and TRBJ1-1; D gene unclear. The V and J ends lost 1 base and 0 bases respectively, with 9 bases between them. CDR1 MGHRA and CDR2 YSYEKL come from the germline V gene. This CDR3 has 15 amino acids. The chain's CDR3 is CASSQGTQVNTEAFF. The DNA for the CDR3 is TGCGCCAGCAGCCAAGGTACACAAGTGAACACTGAAGCTTTCTTT.

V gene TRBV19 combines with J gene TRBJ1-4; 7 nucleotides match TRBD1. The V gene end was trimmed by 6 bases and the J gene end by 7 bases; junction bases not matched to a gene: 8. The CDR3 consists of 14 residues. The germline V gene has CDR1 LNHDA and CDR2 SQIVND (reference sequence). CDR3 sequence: CASRNEGAGEKLFF. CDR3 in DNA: TGTGCCAGTAGAAACGAGGGGGCCGGTGAAAAACTGTTTTTT.

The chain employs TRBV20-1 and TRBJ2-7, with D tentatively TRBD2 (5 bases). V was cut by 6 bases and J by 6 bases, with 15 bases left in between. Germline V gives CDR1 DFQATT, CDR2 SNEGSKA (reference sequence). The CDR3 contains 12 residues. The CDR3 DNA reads TGCAGTGCAGGACTCAACCAAGTCGAGCAGTACTTC. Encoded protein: CSAGLNQVEQYF.

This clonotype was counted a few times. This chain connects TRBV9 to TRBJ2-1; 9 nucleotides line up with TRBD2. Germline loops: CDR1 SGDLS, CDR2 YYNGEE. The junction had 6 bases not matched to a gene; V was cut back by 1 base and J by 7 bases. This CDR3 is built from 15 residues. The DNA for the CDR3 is TGTGCCAGCAGCGTAAGCGGGGGGTTTGGGAATGAGCAGTTCTTC. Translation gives CASSVSGGFGNEQFF.

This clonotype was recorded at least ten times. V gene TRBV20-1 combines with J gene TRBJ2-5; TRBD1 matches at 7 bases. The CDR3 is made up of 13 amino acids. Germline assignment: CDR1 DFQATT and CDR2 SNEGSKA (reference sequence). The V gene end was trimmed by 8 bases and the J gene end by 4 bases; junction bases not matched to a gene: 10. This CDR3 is CSPDFPGGETQYF. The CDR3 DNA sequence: TGCAGTCCCGACTTCCCAGGGGGAGAGACCCAGTACTTC.

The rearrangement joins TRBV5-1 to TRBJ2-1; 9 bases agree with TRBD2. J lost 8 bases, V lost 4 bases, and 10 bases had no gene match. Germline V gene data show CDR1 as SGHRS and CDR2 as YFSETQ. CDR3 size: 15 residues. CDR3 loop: CASSAWASGNHEQFF. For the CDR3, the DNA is TGCGCCAGCAGCGCCTGGGCTAGCGGGAACCATGAGCAGTTCTTC.

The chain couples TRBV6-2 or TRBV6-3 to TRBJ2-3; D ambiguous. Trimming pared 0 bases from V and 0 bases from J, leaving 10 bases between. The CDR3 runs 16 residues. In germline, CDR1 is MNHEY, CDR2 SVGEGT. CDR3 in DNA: TGTGCCAGCAGTTACTCACAAGAGTATAGCACAGATACGCAGTATTTT. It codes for CASSYSQEYSTDTQYF.

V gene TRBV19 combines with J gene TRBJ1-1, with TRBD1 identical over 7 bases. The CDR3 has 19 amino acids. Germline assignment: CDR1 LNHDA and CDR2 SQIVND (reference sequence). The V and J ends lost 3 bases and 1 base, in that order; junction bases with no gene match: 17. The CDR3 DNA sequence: TGTGCCAGTAGTATTCGGGCACAGGGGACGCCGAGGGGGAACACTGAAGCTTTCTTT. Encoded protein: CASSIRAQGTPRGNTEAFF.

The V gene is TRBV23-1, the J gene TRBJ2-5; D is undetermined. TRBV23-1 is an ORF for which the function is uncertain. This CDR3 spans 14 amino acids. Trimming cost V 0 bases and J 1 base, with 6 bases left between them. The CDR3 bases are TGCGCCAGCAGTCAATCGGTGGTCCAAGAGACCCAGTACTTC. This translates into CASSQSVVQETQYF.

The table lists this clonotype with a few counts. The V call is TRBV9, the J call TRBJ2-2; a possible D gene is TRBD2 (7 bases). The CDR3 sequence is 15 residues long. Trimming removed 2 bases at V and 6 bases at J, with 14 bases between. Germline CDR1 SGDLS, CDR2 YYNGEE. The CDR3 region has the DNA TGTGCCAGCAGCGTCCAAGGGGGGGATTCCGGGGAGCTGTTTTTT. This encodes CASSVQGGDSGELFF.